This T cell receptor (beta chain) was sequenced in a study of blood T cell repertoires in COVID-19. Study information: Researchers got acute and convalescent COVID-19 samples from the United States, Italy and Spain. Sources were T cells, B-cell-depleted T cells, or PBMCs; the material itself was cDNA or gDNA.

In its sample, this clone was seen a few times. Method: immunoSEQ multiplex PCR; TCRdb's copy keeps in-frame clones and lacks some. Seen here are approximately 230,000 clones, roughly 80% observed once, and the top ten hold around 8.9%. J lost 4 bases, V lost 1 base, and 6 bases had no gene match. From germline, CDR1 is SEHNR and CDR2 FQNEAQ (reference sequence). This CDR3 contains 15 residues. This sequence was found in a man older than 75 with acute or convalescent COVID-19. Sequencing used peripheral blood. The chain is built from TRBV7-9 and TRBJ1-2, with 7 bases matching TRBD1. CDR3 DNA: TGTGCCAGCAGCTTAGAAGTCGCAGGGGGCTATGGCTACACCTTC. It yields the protein CASSLEVAGGYGYTF.